The present TCR beta chain was sequenced within a study of tumor and adjacent non-tumor tissue in lung cancer. CDR3 length: 13 residues. V was trimmed by 6 bases and J by 8 bases, leaving 19 bases between them. Looked up from germline, CDR1 is DFQATT and CDR2 is SNEGSKA (reference sequence). The template was RNA from unsorted bulk tissue. For this clonotype: This may come from a read error, since a much larger clone is one base off. No conserved phenylalanine or tryptophan is present at the end of the CDR3, so a read error is the likely explanation.

TCRbeta libraries were built with three rounds of nested PCR, modified from ARM-PCR. TCRdb called the multiplex PCR reads again in MiXCR, with one record for every CDR3 protein. The repertoire consists of around 210,000 distinct CDR3 sequences, with about 76% occurring once and the leading ten covering approximately 25%. The TCR comes from a man aged 55 to 70 with non-small cell lung cancer. This chain links TRBV20-1 with TRBJ1-1; tentatively, D is TRBD1 (5 bases). The source material was lung tumor tissue. The CDR3 here is CSAREGQIREAFL. The CDR3 nucleotides are TGCAGTGCGAGGGAGGGGCAAATTCGGGAAGCTTTCTTA.